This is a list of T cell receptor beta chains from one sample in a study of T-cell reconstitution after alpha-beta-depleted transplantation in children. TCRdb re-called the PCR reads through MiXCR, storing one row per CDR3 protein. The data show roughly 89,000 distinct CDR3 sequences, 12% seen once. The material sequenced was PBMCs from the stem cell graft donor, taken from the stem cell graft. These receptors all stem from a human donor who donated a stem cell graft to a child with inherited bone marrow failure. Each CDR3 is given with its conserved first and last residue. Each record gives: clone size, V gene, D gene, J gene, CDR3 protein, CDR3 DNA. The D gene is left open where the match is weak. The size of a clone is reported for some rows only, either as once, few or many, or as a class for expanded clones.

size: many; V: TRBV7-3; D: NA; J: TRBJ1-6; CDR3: CASSPSLISPLHF; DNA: TGTGCCAGCAGCCCCTCTTTGATCTCGCCCCTCCACTTT
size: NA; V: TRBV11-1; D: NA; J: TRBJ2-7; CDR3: CASSLVVGGAYEQYF; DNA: TGTGCCAGCAGCTTAGTGGTGGGAGGCGCCTACGAGCAGTACTTC
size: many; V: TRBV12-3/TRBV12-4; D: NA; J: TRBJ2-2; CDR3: CASRGTAPNTGELFF; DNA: TGTGCCAGCAGGGGGACGGCACCGAACACCGGGGAGCTGTTTTTT
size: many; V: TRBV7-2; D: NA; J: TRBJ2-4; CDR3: CASSAPNLLAKNIQYF; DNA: TGTGCCAGCAGTGCTCCTAATCTCCTAGCCAAAAACATTCAGTACTTC
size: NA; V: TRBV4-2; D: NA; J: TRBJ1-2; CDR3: CASSLQGSNYGYTF; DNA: TGTGCCAGCAGCCTACAAGGGTCTAACTATGGCTACACCTTC
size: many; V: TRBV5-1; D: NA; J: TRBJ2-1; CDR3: CASSPGTPARHEQFF; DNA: TGCGCCAGCAGCCCGGGGACACCCGCCAGGCATGAGCAGTTCTTC
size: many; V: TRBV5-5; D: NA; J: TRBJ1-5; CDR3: CASSLETGKIQPQHF; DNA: TGTGCCAGCAGCTTGGAGACAGGAAAAATTCAGCCCCAGCATTTT
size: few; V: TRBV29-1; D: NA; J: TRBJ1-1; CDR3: CSDPEVLTTAMNTEAFF; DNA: TGCAGTGACCCCGAGGTTTTGACGACAGCTATGAACACTGAAGCTTTCTTT
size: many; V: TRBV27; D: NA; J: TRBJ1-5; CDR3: CASSETNWGRGNQPQHF; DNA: TGTGCCAGCAGTGAAACCAATTGGGGCCGCGGCAATCAGCCCCAGCATTTT
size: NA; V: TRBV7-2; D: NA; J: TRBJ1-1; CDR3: CASSWGPLNTEAFF; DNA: TGTGCCAGCAGCTGGGGACCCTTGAACACTGAAGCTTTCTTT
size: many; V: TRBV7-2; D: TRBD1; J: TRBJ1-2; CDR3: CASSLGQGADYGYTF; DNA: TGTGCCAGCAGTTTAGGACAGGGGGCCGACTATGGCTACACCTTC
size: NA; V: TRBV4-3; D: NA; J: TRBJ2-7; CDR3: CASSQAQDPTYEQYF; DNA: TGCGCCAGCAGCCAAGCGCAGGATCCGACCTACGAGCAGTACTTC
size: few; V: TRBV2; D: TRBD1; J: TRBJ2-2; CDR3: CASSEFLPGQSNTGELFF; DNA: TGTGCCAGCAGTGAATTCCTTCCGGGACAGTCGAACACCGGGGAGCTGTTTTTT
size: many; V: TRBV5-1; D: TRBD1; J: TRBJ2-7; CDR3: CASSGDRVPYEQYF; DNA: TGCGCCAGCAGCGGGGACAGGGTCCCCTACGAGCAGTACTTC
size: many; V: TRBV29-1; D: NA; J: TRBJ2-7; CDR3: CSVGAGNYEQYF; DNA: TGCAGCGTTGGTGCAGGGAATTACGAGCAGTACTTC
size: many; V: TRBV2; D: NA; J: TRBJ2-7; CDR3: CASRDVLRGQYF; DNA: TGTGCCAGCAGGGACGTTCTACGGGGTCAGTACTTC
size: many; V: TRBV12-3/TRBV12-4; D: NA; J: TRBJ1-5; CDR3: CASSLEGSGQPQHF; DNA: TGTGCCAGCAGTCTGGAGGGAAGTGGGCAGCCCCAGCATTTT
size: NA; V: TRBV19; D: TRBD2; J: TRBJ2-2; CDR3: CASSIDFLAGPTGELFF; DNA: TGTGCCAGTAGTATAGATTTCCTAGCGGGGCCCACCGGGGAGCTGTTTTTT
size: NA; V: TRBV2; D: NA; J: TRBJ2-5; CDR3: CASSQQQETQYF; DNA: TGTGCCAGCAGCCAACAGCAAGAGACCCAGTACTTC
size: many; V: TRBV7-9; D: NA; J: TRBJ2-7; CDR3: CASSLRGRGSYEQYF; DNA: TGTGCCAGCAGCTTACGAGGACGGGGGAGTTACGAGCAGTACTTC
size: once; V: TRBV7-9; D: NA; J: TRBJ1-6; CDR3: CASSATVANSPLHF; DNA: TGTGCCAGCAGCGCTACAGTGGCCAATTCACCCCTCCACTTT
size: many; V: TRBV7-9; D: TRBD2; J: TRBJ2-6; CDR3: CASSRPSGRASGANVLTF; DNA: TGTGCCAGCAGCCGCCCCAGCGGGAGGGCCTCTGGGGCCAACGTCCTGACTTTC
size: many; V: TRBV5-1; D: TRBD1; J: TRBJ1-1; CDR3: CASRSQGTNTEAFF; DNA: TGCGCCAGCAGATCACAGGGGACGAACACTGAAGCTTTCTTT
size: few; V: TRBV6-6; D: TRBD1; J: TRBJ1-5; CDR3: CASRVDRGGQPQHF; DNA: TGTGCCAGCAGGGTAGACAGGGGAGGTCAGCCCCAGCATTTT
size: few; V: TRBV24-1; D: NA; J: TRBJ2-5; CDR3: CATSDYGRVGETQYF; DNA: TGTGCCACCAGTGATTACGGCAGGGTGGGGGAGACCCAGTACTTC
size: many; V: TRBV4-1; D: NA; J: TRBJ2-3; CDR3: CASSPPLGFDTDTQYF; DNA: TGCGCCAGCAGTCCCCCATTGGGGTTTGACACAGATACGCAGTATTTT
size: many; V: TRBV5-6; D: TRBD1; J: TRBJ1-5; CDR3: CASSYAGTGKPQHF; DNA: TGTGCCAGCAGCTATGCCGGGACAGGGAAGCCCCAGCATTTT